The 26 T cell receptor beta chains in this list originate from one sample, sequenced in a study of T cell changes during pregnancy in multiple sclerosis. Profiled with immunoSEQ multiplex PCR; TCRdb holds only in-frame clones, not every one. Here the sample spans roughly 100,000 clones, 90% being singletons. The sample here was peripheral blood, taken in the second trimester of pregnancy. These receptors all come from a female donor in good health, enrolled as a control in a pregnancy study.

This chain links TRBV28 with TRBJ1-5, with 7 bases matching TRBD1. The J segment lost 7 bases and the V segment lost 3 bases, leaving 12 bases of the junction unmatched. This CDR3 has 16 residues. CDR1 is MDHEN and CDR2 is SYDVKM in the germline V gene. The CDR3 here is CASSFPQGGGGQPQHF. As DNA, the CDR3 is TGTGCCAGCAGTTTCCCTCAAGGGGGCGGAGGACAGCCCCAGCATTTT.

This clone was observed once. The CDR3 nucleotides are TGCGCCAGCAGCCCGACGTATGGGGCTAGGGGAGCTTTCTTT. Translated: CASSPTYGARGAFF. The chain carries TRBV5-1 and TRBJ1-1; perhaps TRBD1 as D (5 bases). Trimming removed 4 bases at V and 10 bases at J, with 20 bases between. Germline CDR1 is SGHRS and CDR2 is YFSETQ. This CDR3 spans 14 amino acids. The variable domain in full, with the rest retrieved from reference TRBV5-1 and TRBJ1-1, is KAGVTQTPRYLIKTRGQQVTLSCSPISGHRSVSWYQQTPGQGLQFLFEYFSETQRNKGNFPGRFSGRQFSNSRSEMNVSTLELGDSALYLCASSPTYGARGAFFGQGTRLTVV.

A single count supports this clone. The CDR3 loop reads CASSGRGINQETQYF. Written as DNA, the CDR3 is TGCGCCAGCAGTGGAAGGGGGATCAATCAAGAGACCCAGTACTTC. V and J are TRBV10-2 and TRBJ2-5, with D perhaps matching TRBD1 (6 bases). Germline values: CDR1 WSHSY, CDR2 SAAADI. V lost 4 bases and J lost 2, with 14 bases in between. There are 15 residues in the CDR3.

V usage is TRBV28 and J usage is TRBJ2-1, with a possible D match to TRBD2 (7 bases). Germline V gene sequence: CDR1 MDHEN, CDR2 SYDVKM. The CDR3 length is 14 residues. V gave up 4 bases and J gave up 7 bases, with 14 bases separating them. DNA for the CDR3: TGTGCCAGCAGTTGGGGGGGGCGCAGGAATGAGCAGTTCTTC. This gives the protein CASSWGGRRNEQFF.

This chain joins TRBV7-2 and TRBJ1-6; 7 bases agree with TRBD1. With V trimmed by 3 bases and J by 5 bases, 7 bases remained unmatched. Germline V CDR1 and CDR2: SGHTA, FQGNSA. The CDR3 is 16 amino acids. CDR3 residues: CASSFTGQTDNSPLHF. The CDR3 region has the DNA TGTGCCAGCAGCTTCACGGGACAGACAGATAATTCACCCCTCCACTTT.

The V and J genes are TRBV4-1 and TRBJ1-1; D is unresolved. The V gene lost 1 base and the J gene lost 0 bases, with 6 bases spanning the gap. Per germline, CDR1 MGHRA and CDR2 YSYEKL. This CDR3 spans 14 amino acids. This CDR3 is CASSQVGLNTEAFF. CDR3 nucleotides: TGCGCCAGCAGCCAAGTTGGCTTGAACACTGAAGCTTTCTTT.

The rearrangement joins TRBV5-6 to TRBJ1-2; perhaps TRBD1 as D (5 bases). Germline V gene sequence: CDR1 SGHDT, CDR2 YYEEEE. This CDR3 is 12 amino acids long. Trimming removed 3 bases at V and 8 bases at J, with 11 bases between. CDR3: CASSWGDGGYTF. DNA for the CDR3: TGTGCCAGCAGCTGGGGCGATGGGGGCTACACCTTC. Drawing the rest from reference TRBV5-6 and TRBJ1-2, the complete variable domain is DAGVTQSPTHLIKTRGQQVTLRCSPKSGHDTVSWYQQALGQGPQFIFQYYEEEERQRGNFPDRFSGHQFPNYSSELNVNALLLGDSALYLCASSWGDGGYTFGSGTRLTVV.

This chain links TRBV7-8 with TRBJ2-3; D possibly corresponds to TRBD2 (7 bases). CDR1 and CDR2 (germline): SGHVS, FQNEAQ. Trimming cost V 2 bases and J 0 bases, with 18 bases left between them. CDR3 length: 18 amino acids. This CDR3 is CASSLRGAPSPSTDTQYF. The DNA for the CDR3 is TGTGCCAGCAGCTTACGGGGGGCTCCTTCCCCGAGCACAGATACGCAGTATTTT.

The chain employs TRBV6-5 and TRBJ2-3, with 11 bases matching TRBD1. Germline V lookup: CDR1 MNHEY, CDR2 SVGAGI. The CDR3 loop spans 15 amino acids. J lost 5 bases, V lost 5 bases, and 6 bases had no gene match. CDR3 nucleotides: TGTGCCAGCAGTACGGACAGGGGGCAGGTAGATACGCAGTATTTT. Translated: CASSTDRGQVDTQYF.

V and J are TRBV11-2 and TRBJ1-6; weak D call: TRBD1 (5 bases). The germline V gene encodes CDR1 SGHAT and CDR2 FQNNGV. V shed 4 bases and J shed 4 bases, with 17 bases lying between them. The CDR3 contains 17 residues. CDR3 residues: CASSSRGVGYYNSPLHF. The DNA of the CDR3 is TGTGCCAGCAGCTCCCGGGGGGTGGGCTATTATAATTCACCCCTCCACTTT. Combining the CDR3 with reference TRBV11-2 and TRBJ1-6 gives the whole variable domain EAGVAQSPRYKIIEKRQSVAFWCNPISGHATLYWYQQILGQGPKLLIQFQNNGVVDDSQLPKDRFSAERLKGVDSTLKIQPAKLEDSAVYLCASSSRGVGYYNSPLHFGNGTRLTVT.

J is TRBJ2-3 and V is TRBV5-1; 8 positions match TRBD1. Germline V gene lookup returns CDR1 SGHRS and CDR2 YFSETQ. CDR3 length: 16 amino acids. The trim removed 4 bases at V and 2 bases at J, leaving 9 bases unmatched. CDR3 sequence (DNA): TGCGCCAGCAGCCCGAGGACAGGGACCCTCACAGATACGCAGTATTTT. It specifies CASSPRTGTLTDTQYF.

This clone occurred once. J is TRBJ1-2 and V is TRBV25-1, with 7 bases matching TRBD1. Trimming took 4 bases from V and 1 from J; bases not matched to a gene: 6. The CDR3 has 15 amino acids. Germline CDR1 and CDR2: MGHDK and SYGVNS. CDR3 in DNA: TGTGCCAGCAGTGGCCACGACAGGGATAACTATGGCTACACCTTC. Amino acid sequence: CASSGHDRDNYGYTF.

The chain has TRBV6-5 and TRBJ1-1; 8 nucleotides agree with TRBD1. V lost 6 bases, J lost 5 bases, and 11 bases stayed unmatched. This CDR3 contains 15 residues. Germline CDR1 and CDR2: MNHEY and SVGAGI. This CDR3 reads CASSRGLVMGTEAFF. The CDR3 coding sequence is TGTGCCAGCAGCAGGGGGCTGGTAATGGGGACTGAAGCTTTCTTT.

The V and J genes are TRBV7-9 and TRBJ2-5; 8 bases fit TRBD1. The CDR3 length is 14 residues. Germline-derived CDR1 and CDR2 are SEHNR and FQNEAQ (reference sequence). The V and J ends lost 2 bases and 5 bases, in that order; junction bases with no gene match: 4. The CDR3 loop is CASSLTGGGETQYF. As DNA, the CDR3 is TGTGCCAGCAGCTTAACAGGGGGAGGCGAGACCCAGTACTTC.

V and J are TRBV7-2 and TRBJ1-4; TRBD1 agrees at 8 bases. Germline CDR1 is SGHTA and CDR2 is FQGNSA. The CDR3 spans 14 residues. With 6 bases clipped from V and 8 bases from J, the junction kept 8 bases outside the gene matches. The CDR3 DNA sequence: TGTGCCAGCAGACAGGGGGGGGCAGACGAAAAACTGTTTTTT. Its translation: CASRQGGADEKLFF.

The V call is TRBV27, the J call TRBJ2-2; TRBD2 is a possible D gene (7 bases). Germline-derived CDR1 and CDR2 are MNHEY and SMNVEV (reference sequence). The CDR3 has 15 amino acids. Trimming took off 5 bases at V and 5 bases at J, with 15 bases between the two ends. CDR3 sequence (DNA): TGTGCCAGCAGTATCCGGGGGCGGGAGACCGGGGAGCTGTTTTTT. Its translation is CASSIRGRETGELFF.

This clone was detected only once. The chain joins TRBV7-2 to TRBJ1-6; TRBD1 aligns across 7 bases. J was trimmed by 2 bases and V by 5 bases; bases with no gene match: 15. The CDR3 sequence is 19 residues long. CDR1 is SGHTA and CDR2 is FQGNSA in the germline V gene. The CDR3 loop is CASSRDGTVSNPYNSPLHF. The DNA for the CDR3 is TGTGCCAGCAGCCGAGACGGGACAGTATCAAACCCCTATAATTCACCCCTCCACTTT.

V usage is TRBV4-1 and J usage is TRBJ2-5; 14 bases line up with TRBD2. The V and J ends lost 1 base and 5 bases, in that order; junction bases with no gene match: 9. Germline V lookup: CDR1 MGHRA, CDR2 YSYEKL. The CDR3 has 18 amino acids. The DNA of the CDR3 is TGCGCCAGCAGCCAAGGGACTAGCGGGGGGTCTGGGCTGGAGACCCAGTACTTC. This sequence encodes CASSQGTSGGSGLETQYF.

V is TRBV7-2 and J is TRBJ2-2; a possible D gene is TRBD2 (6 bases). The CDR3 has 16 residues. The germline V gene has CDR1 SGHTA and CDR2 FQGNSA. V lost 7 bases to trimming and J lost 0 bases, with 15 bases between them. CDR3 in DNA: TGTGCCAGCAACCCCCGGGCGGGGCCGAACACCGGGGAGCTGTTTTTT. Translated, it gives CASNPRAGPNTGELFF. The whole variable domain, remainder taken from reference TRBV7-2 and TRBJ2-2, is GAGVSQSPSNKVTEKGKDVELRCDPISGHTALYWYRQSLGQGLEFLIYFQGNSAPDKSGLPSDRFSAERTGGSVSTLTIQRTQQEDSAVYLCASNPRAGPNTGELFFGEGSRLTVL.

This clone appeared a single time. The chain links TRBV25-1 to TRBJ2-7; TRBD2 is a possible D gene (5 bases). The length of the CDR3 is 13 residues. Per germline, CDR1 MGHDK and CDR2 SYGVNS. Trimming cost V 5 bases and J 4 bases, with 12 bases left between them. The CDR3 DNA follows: TGTGCCAGCAGTCGAGGGAGAGGATACGAGCAGTACTTC. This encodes CASSRGRGYEQYF.

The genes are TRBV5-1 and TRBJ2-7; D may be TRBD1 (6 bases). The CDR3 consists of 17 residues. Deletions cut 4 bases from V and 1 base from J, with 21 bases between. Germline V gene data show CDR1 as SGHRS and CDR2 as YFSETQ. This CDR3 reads CASSPRDTRPLSYEQYF. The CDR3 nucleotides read TGCGCCAGCAGCCCCAGGGACACGAGGCCCCTATCCTACGAGCAGTACTTC.

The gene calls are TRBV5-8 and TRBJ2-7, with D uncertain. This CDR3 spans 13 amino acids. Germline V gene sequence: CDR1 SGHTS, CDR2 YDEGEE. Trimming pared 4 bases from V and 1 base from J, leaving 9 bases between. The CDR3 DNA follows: TGTGCCAGCAGCCCCAGTAATTCCTACGAGCAGTACTTC. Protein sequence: CASSPSNSYEQYF.

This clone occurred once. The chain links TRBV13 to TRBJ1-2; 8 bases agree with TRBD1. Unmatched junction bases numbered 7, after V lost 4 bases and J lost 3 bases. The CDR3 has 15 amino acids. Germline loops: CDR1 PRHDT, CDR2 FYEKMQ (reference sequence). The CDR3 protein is CASSSAGGADYGYTF. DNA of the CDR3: TGTGCCAGCAGCTCAGCAGGGGGCGCAGACTATGGCTACACCTTC.

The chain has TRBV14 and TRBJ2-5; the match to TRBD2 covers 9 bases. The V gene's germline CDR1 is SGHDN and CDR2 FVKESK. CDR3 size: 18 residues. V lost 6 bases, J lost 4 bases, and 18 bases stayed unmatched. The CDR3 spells CASSSRGQAGGSRETQYF. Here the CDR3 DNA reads TGTGCCAGCAGTTCAAGGGGGCAAGCGGGAGGCTCCAGAGAGACCCAGTACTTC.

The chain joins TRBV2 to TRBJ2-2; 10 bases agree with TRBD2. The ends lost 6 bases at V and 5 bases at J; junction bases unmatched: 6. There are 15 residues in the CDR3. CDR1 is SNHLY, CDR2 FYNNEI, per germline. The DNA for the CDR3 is TGTGCCAGCAGCATAGCGGGAGGTCGTACCGGGGAGCTGTTTTTT. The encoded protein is CASSIAGGRTGELFF.

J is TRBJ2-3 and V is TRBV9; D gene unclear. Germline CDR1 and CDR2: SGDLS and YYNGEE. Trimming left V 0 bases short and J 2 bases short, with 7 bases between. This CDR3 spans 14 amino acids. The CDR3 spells CASSVGPFTDTQYF. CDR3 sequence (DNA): TGTGCCAGCAGCGTAGGTCCATTCACAGATACGCAGTATTTT.